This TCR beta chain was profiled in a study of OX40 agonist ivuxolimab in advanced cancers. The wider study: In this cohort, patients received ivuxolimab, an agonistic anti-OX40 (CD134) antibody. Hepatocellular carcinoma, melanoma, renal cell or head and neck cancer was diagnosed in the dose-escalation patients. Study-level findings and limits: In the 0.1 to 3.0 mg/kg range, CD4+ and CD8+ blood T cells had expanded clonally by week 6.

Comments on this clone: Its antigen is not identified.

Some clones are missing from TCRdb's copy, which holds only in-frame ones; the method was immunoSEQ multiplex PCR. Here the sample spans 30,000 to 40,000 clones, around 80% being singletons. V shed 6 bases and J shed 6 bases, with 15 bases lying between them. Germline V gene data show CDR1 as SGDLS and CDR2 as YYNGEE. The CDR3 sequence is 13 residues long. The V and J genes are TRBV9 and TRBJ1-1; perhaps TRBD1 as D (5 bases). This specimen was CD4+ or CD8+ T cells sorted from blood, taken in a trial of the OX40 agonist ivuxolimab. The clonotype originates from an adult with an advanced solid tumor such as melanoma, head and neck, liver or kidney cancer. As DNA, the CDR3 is TGTGCCAGCACCAGAGGGGAGGGCGCTGAAGCTTTCTTT. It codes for CASTRGEGAEAFF.